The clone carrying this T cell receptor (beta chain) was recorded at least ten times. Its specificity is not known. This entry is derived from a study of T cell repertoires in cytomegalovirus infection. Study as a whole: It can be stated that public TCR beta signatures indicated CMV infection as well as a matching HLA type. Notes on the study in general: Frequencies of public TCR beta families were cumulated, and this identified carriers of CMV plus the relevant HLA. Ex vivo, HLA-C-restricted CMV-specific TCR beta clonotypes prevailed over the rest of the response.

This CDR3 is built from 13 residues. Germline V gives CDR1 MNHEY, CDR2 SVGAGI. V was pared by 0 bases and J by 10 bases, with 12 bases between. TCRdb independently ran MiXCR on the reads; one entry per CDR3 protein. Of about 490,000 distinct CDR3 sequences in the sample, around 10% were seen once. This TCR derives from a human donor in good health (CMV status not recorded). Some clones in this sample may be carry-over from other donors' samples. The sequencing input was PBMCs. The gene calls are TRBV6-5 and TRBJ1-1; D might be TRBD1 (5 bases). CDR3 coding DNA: TGTGCCAGCAGTTACTCCGGGTCGGGACGAGCTTTCTTT. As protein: CASSYSGSGRAFF.